Presented here are 6 T cell receptor beta chains from one specimen sequenced in a study of blood T cell repertoires in COVID-19. The repertoire was sequenced with immunoSEQ multiplex PCR; TCRdb's copy has only in-frame clones and lacks some. The table has around 350,000 clones, around 86% seen once. What was sequenced was peripheral blood. These receptors came from a human donor in a cohort sampled during active COVID-19.

V is TRBV19 and J is TRBJ1-3, with a tentative D call TRBD1 (6 bases). The V gene's germline CDR1 is LNHDA and CDR2 SQIVND (reference sequence). Trimming pared 7 bases from V and 0 bases from J, leaving 16 bases between. This CDR3 comprises 16 residues. The CDR3 DNA follows: TGTGCCAGTAAGGAACAGGGCGAATCCTCTGGAAACACCATATATTTT. Translating gives CASKEQGESSGNTIYF.

V and J are TRBV27 and TRBJ2-3; 8 bases align to TRBD2. V trimming: 5 bases; J trimming: 6 bases; junction bases outside the gene matches: 22. CDR3 length: 19 residues. Germline CDR1 reads MNHEY; CDR2 reads SMNVEV (reference sequence). In DNA form, the CDR3 reads TGTGCCAGCAGTCCCCGTTTTAGCGGGGTCCTAGGACGGACCGATACGCAGTATTTT. Protein: CASSPRFSGVLGRTDTQYF.

The CDR3 loop is CAISESEGARPQHF. CDR3 sequence (DNA): TGTGCCATCAGTGAGTCGGAGGGGGCAAGGCCCCAGCATTTT. V usage is TRBV10-3 and J usage is TRBJ1-5; TRBD1 agrees at 7 bases. J was trimmed by 9 bases and V by 0 bases; bases with no gene match: 5. The CDR3 spans 14 residues. Germline V gene lookup returns CDR1 ENHRY and CDR2 SYGVKD.

This clone was picked up one time. The rearrangement joins TRBV9 to TRBJ2-3; weak D call: TRBD2 (6 bases). With 3 bases removed from V and 3 bases from J, the gap between germline ends came to 14 bases. The CDR3 covers 15 residues. Per the germline V gene, CDR1 is SGDLS and CDR2 is YYNGEE. The CDR3 DNA sequence: TGTGCCAGCAGCGATTTAATAGGAGGGACAGATACGCAGTATTTT. Its translation is CASSDLIGGTDTQYF. The full variable domain, rest sourced from reference TRBV9 and TRBJ2-3, is DSGVTQTPKHLITATGQRVTLRCSPRSGDLSVYWYQQSLDQGLQFLIQYYNGEERAKGNILERFSAQQFPDLHSELNLSSLELGDSALYFCASSDLIGGTDTQYFGPGTRLTVL.

The CDR3 sequence is CASSPPANPGGQFF. CDR3 nucleotide sequence: TGTGCCAGCAGCCCCCCAGCGAACCCCGGTGGGCAGTTCTTC. The J gene is TRBJ2-1, the V gene TRBV7-8, with unresolved D. In germline, CDR1 is SGHVS, CDR2 FQNEAQ. The CDR3 contains 14 residues. V lost 5 bases to trimming and J lost 12 bases, with 20 bases between them.

The V gene is TRBV18, the J gene TRBJ2-1; D may be TRBD1 (5 bases). The germline V gene has CDR1 KGHSH and CDR2 LQKENI. The ends were cut back, 3 bases at V and 8 bases at J, with 11 bases in the middle. CDR3 length: 13 amino acids. CDR3 residues: CASSPSQGDEQFF. CDR3 in DNA: TGTGCCAGCTCACCCTCCCAGGGCGATGAGCAGTTCTTC.